Shown below are 6 T cell receptor beta chains from a single sample sequenced in a study of radiotherapy plus CTLA-4 blockade in lung cancer. Profiled with immunoSEQ multiplex PCR; TCRdb holds only in-frame clones, not every one. The repertoire consists of around 56,000 clones, with over 75% occurring once and the leading ten covering roughly 17%. Sequenced here: peripheral blood, sampled from a patient treated with radiotherapy plus ipilimumab. The receptor source for this set is a human donor with non-small cell lung cancer who had a complete response to radiotherapy plus ipilimumab.

This rearrangement joins TRBV16 to TRBJ1-6, with D hard to call. CDR3 length equals 15 residues. Germline V CDR1 and CDR2: KGHSY, FQNENV. V dropped 2 bases and J dropped 8 bases, with 13 bases sitting between them. The CDR3 nucleotides read TGTGCCAGCAGCCAACGGGAAGGTGGCTATTCACCCCTCCACTTT. Its translation: CASSQREGGYSPLHF.

V and J are TRBV5-1 and TRBJ1-1; 7 nucleotides match TRBD1. Germline CDR1 SGHRS, CDR2 YFSETQ. V was pared by 4 bases and J by 0 bases, with 9 bases of the junction left unmatched. This CDR3 spans 16 amino acids. CDR3 DNA: TGCGCCAGCAGCGTTGGGACAGTAAATATGAACACTGAAGCTTTCTTT. This sequence encodes CASSVGTVNMNTEAFF.

The genes are TRBV19 and TRBJ2-2; no reliable D call. The CDR3 consists of 15 residues. Germline V lookup: CDR1 LNHDA, CDR2 SQIVND (reference sequence). The V gene lost 7 bases and the J gene lost 0 bases, with 12 bases spanning the gap. CDR3 DNA: TGTGCCAGTAAGGTTGGCCTAGCGAACACCGGGGAGCTGTTTTTT. Its translation is CASKVGLANTGELFF.

The chain links TRBV2 to TRBJ1-2; D gene unclear. Germline CDR1 SNHLY, CDR2 FYNNEI. The CDR3 runs 14 residues. The V end lost 2 bases, the J end lost 7 bases, and 14 bases lay between the germline ends. CDR3 region: CASSESGRPGGYTF. CDR3 DNA: TGTGCCAGCAGTGAAAGCGGCAGACCTGGTGGCTACACCTTC.

The chain recombines TRBV30 with TRBJ2-5; D is perhaps TRBD2 (5 bases). Germline lookup yields CDR1 GTSNPN and CDR2 SVGIG (reference sequence). This CDR3 spans 14 amino acids. Trimming removed 0 bases from V and 2 bases from J, with 10 bases in between. CDR3 sequence: CAWSVLRAQETQYF. The DNA of the CDR3 is TGTGCCTGGAGTGTACTGCGGGCTCAAGAGACCCAGTACTTC.

The V and J genes are TRBV29-1 and TRBJ2-2, with a possible D match to TRBD2 (7 bases). Germline V lookup: CDR1 SQVTM, CDR2 ANQGSEA. The CDR3 length is 14 residues. The V end was cut by 7 bases, the J end by 5 bases, with 17 bases between. The CDR3: CSAQGRGRTGELFF. In DNA form, the CDR3 reads TGCAGCGCCCAGGGGAGGGGTAGGACCGGGGAGCTGTTTTTT.